This section outlines one TCR beta chain sequence together with its context. This sample is drawn from a study of T cell changes during pregnancy in multiple sclerosis. Generated by immunoSEQ multiplex PCR, the TCRdb table keeps only in-frame clones and is missing some. Of 30,000 to 40,000 clones in the sample, approximately 94% are singletons; the top ten hold around 0.4%. The CDR3 extends over 15 amino acids. The V end lost 5 bases, the J end lost 10 bases, and 23 bases lay between the germline ends. CDR1 MNHNY and CDR2 SVGAGI come from the germline V gene (reference sequence). The clonotype was recovered from a female donor with multiple sclerosis, enrolled in a pregnancy study. The chain recombines TRBV6-6 with TRBJ1-1; D gene uncertain. This specimen was CD4+ T cells from peripheral blood mononuclear cells, taken in the second trimester of pregnancy. The CDR3: CASSPGVQESRRAFF. In nucleotides, the CDR3 is TGTGCCAGCAGTCCCGGGGTTCAAGAAAGTAGGAGAGCTTTCTTT.